The source of this T cell receptor beta chain is a study of follicular helper T cells after annual influenza vaccination. Time point noted: 2014-2015 season, pre-vaccination. CDR3 length: 18 residues. Trimming removed 3 bases at V and 5 bases at J, with 26 bases between. Germline lookup yields CDR1 KGHSH and CDR2 LQKENI. TCRB sequencing was done at Survey resolution level. TCRdb's copy holds only in-frame clones and misses some; the assay was immunoSEQ multiplex PCR. This table has thousands of clones, 80% appearing once. Sequences were derived from CXCR5+ CD38- circulating T follicular helper cells from blood, sampled on the day of influenza vaccination. Subset defined: circulating Tfh, non-naive CD4+CXCR5+PD-1+ (ICOS+CD38+ or ICOS-CD38-). The TCR comes from an adult who received the influenza vaccine. The J gene is TRBJ2-7, the V gene TRBV18, with D possibly matching TRBD2 (5 bases). CDR3 nucleotides: TGTGCCAGCTCACCGCTTGTCGCTACGGACTCCTCTACCAACGAGCAGTACTTC. Translating gives CASSPLVATDSSTNEQYF.